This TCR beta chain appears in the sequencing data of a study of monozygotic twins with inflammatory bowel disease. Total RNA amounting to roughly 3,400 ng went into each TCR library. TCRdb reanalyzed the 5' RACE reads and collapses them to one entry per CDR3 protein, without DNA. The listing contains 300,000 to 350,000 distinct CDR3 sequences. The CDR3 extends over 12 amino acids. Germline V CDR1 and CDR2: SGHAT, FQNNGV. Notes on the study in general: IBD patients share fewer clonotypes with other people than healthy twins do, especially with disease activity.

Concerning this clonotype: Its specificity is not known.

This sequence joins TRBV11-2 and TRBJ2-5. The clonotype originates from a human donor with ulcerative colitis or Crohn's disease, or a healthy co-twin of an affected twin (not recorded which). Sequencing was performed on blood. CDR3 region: CASSSIQETQYF.